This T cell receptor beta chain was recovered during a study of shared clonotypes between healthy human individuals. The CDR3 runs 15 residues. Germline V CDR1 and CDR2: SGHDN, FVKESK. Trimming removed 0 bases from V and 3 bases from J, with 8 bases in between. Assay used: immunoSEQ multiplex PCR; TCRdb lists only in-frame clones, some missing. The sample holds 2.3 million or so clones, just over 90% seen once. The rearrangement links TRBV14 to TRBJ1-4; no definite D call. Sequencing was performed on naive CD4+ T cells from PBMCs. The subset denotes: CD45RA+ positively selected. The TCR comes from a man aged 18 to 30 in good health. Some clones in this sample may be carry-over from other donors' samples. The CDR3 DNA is TGTGCCAGCAGCCAAGACGCCAGGCCTAATGAAAAACTGTTTTTT. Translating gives CASSQDARPNEKLFF.